These T cell receptor beta chains were read from a single sample in a study of OX40 agonist ivuxolimab in advanced cancers. Sequencing used immunoSEQ multiplex PCR; TCRdb keeps in-frame clones, though not all of them. The data hold tens of thousands of clones, with around 94% observed a single time. The input for sequencing was CD4+ or CD8+ T cells sorted from blood, taken in a trial of the OX40 agonist ivuxolimab. The receptors shown here come from an adult with an advanced solid tumor such as melanoma, head and neck, liver or kidney cancer. Each CDR3 is given with its conserved first and last residue.

V gene: TRBV4-3; J gene: TRBJ1-6; CDR3 protein: CASSPDRGDNSPLHF
V gene: TRBV7-3; J gene: TRBJ1-2; CDR3 protein: CASSPHVEGANYGYTF
V gene: TRBV30; J gene: TRBJ1-2; CDR3 protein: CAWFPAPANYGYTF
V gene: TRBV27; J gene: TRBJ2-7; CDR3 protein: CASSLLGTAYEQYF
V gene: TRBV29-1; J gene: TRBJ1-3; CDR3 protein: CSVEDGARTRSGNTIYF
V gene: TRBV7-9; J gene: TRBJ2-1; CDR3 protein: CASSEDRGPNEQFF
V gene: TRBV5-6; J gene: TRBJ1-1; CDR3 protein: CASSPGRNSAPEAFF
V gene: TRBV18; J gene: TRBJ1-1; CDR3 protein: CASSPTHTEAFF
V gene: TRBV19; J gene: TRBJ1-1; CDR3 protein: CASSIALPERAFF
V gene: TRBV28; J gene: TRBJ1-5; CDR3 protein: CASSLLSMRGNQPQHF
V gene: TRBV30; J gene: TRBJ2-5; CDR3 protein: CAWSVGAAMETQYF
V gene: TRBV19; J gene: TRBJ1-5; CDR3 protein: CASSMLGGLSNQPQHF
V gene: TRBV5-1; J gene: TRBJ2-2; CDR3 protein: CASSLNTGELFF
V gene: TRBV29-1; J gene: TRBJ2-7; CDR3 protein: CSVWGTGKGEDSGEQYF
V gene: TRBV5-8; J gene: TRBJ2-1; CDR3 protein: CASSFPGTGVYNEQFF
V gene: TRBV4-1; J gene: TRBJ2-5; CDR3 protein: CASSQGPGPQETQYF
V gene: TRBV30; J gene: TRBJ2-7; CDR3 protein: CAWSWGGFSSYEQYF
V gene: TRBV9; J gene: TRBJ2-5; CDR3 protein: CASSVGGAGTQETQYF
V gene: TRBV4-2; J gene: TRBJ2-3; CDR3 protein: CASSQEWVRAGDTDTQYF
V gene: TRBV7-9; J gene: TRBJ1-2; CDR3 protein: CASSLVSGRDGYTF
V gene: TRBV7-7; J gene: TRBJ2-3; CDR3 protein: CASSEGLAGVTDTQYF
V gene: TRBV27; J gene: TRBJ2-3; CDR3 protein: CASSFPGDTQYF
V gene: TRBV21-1; J gene: TRBJ1-6; CDR3 protein: CASSKGGPNSPLHF
V gene: TRBV27; J gene: TRBJ2-7; CDR3 protein: CASGPPGAGGPRREQYF
V gene: TRBV5-6; J gene: TRBJ2-3; CDR3 protein: CASSLAGRTDTQYF
V gene: TRBV7-9; J gene: TRBJ2-2; CDR3 protein: CASSLGLVDGELFF
V gene: TRBV27; J gene: TRBJ1-3; CDR3 protein: CASSLVGGRGNTIYF
V gene: TRBV27; J gene: TRBJ1-1; CDR3 protein: CASSLSPNTEAFF
V gene: TRBV4-1; J gene: TRBJ1-2; CDR3 protein: CASSPRTGREDGYTF
V gene: TRBV4-3; J gene: TRBJ2-1; CDR3 protein: CASSQVGGSGLYNEQFF
V gene: TRBV4-3; J gene: TRBJ2-7; CDR3 protein: CASSQGRDGAYEQYF